The rows below give T cell receptor beta chains drawn from one sample of a study of technical replicates of blood from a handful of donors. The protocol was immunoSEQ multiplex PCR, while the TCRdb copy is restricted to in-frame clones and leaves out a portion. Altogether over 70,000 clones are present, approximately 92% being singletons, with the ten largest covering 0.41%. Sequenced: T cells isolated from PBMCs. These receptors originate from a human donor in good health. The CDR3 runs from the conserved cysteine through the conserved F or W. Each record gives: CDR3 protein, CDR3 DNA, V gene, clone size, J gene, D gene. D genes are given only for firm matches. The size of a clone is reported for some rows only, either as once, few or many, or as a class for expanded clones.

CASSYSRGVEAFF | TGTGCCAGCAGTTACTCCCGGGGGGTCGAAGCTTTCTTT | TRBV6-5 | . | TRBJ1-1 | .
CASSLVPGSSGGTGELFF | TGTGCCAGCAGCTTAGTGCCGGGGTCCAGCGGTGGAACCGGGGAGCTGTTTTTT | TRBV7-8 | . | TRBJ2-2 | .
CSVRTGASYEQYF | TGCAGTGTCCGGACAGGGGCATCCTACGAGCAGTACTTC | TRBV29-1 | . | TRBJ2-7 | TRBD1
CASSAYGTQPREQYF | TGTGCCAGCAGCGCATACGGGACTCAACCTCGAGAGCAGTACTTC | TRBV14 | . | TRBJ2-7 | .
CASSPGATNEKLFF | TGCGCCAGCAGCCCGGGGGCAACTAATGAAAAACTGTTTTTT | TRBV4-3 | . | TRBJ1-4 | .
CASSLRLAESSYNEQFF | TGTGCCAGCAGCCTCCGACTGGCGGAAAGCTCCTACAATGAGCAGTTCTTC | TRBV27 | once | TRBJ2-1 | .
CASSFRGNPNYEQYF | TGCGCCAGCAGCTTTCGAGGGAACCCCAACTACGAGCAGTACTTC | TRBV5-1 | . | TRBJ2-7 | .
CASSTDRVDGYTF | TGTGCCAGCAGCACAGACAGGGTCGATGGCTACACCTTC | TRBV28 | once | TRBJ1-2 | TRBD1
CASSLDGRRSTNEKLFF | TGTGCCAGCAGCTTAGACGGGAGAAGGTCAACTAATGAAAAACTGTTTTTT | TRBV11-2 | . | TRBJ1-4 | .
CASSRRQSSKNIQYF | TGTGCCAGCAGTCGTCGACAGAGTAGTAAAAACATTCAGTACTTC | TRBV28 | . | TRBJ2-4 | .
CASTPGQGIGYTF | TGTGCCTCAACACCGGGACAGGGTATAGGCTACACCTTC | TRBV15 | . | TRBJ1-2 | TRBD1
CAISTQREGHYNEQFF | TGTGCCATCAGTACGCAGCGGGAGGGTCACTACAATGAGCAGTTCTTC | TRBV10-3 | . | TRBJ2-1 | TRBD2
CATAGQGRNTIYF | TGTGCCACCGCGGGACAGGGTAGGAACACCATATATTTT | TRBV25-1 | once | TRBJ1-3 | TRBD1
CASSPGLGITEAFF | TGCGCCAGCAGCCCTGGACTGGGGATCACTGAAGCTTTCTTT | TRBV5-1 | . | TRBJ1-1 | .
CASSPRTSGSQNTQYF | TGTGCCAGCAGTCCTAGGACTAGCGGGAGCCAAAATACGCAGTATTTT | TRBV28 | . | TRBJ2-3 | TRBD2
CASSPVGGTDTQYF | TGTGCCAGCAGCCCGGTCGGGGGCACAGATACGCAGTATTTT | TRBV7-9 | . | TRBJ2-3 | .
CAISEVGTGATEAFF | TGTGCCATCAGTGAAGTGGGAACAGGGGCCACTGAAGCTTTCTTT | TRBV10-3 | . | TRBJ1-1 | TRBD1
CASIGASGLSTGELFF | TGTGCCAGCATCGGGGCGTCGGGACTATCCACCGGGGAGCTGTTTTTT | TRBV2 | . | TRBJ2-2 | TRBD2
CASSAKNTGELFF | TGTGCCAGCAGCGCCAAGAACACCGGGGAGCTGTTTTTT | TRBV9 | . | TRBJ2-2 | .
CASIKTGREQYF | TGTGCCAGCATAAAGACAGGCCGAGAGCAGTACTTC | TRBV6-1 | . | TRBJ2-7 | .
CASSELTGSLNNEQFF | TGTGCCAGCAGCGAATTAACCGGGAGCCTTAACAATGAGCAGTTCTTC | TRBV7-2 | . | TRBJ2-1 | .
CASSGPRDTYNEQFF | TGCGCCAGCAGTGGCCCCCGGGACACCTACAATGAGCAGTTCTTC | TRBV4-1 | . | TRBJ2-1 | .
CASSYRLAGGDEQYF | TGTGCCAGCAGCTACAGGCTAGCGGGAGGGGACGAGCAGTACTTC | TRBV6-5 | . | TRBJ2-7 | TRBD2
CATRGTQYF | TGTGCCACCCGGGGGACCCAGTACTTC | TRBV2 | . | TRBJ2-5 | .
CASSGLALSGTDTQYF | TGTGCCAGCAGTGGACTAGCGCTTTCAGGCACAGATACGCAGTATTTT | TRBV2 | . | TRBJ2-3 | TRBD2
CASSLEAGPRNTEAFF | TGCGCCAGCAGCTTGGAGGCAGGGCCCAGGAACACTGAAGCTTTCTTT | TRBV5-1 | once | TRBJ1-1 | .
CASSPTGAGSYEQYF | TGTGCCAGCAGTCCCACAGGGGCGGGCTCCTACGAGCAGTACTTC | TRBV2 | . | TRBJ2-7 | TRBD1